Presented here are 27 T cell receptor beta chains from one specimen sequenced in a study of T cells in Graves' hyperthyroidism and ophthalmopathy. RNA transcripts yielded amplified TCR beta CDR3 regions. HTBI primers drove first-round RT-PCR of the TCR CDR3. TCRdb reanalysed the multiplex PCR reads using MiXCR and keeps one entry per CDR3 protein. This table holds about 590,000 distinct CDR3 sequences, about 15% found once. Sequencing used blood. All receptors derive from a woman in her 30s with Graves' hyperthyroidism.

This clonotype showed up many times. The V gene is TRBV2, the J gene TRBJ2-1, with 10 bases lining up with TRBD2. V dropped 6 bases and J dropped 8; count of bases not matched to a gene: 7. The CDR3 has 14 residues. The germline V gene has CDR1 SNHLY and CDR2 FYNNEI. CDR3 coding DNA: TGTGCCAGCAGAAGAGCGGGAGGGCTCTATGAGCAGTTCTTC. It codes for CASRRAGGLYEQFF. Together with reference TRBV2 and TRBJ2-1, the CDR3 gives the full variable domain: EPEVTQTPSHQVTQMGQEVILRCVPISNHLYFYWYRQILGQKVEFLVSFYNNEISEKSEIFDDQFSVERPDGSNFTLKIRSTKLEDSAMYFCASRRAGGLYEQFFGPGTRLTVL.

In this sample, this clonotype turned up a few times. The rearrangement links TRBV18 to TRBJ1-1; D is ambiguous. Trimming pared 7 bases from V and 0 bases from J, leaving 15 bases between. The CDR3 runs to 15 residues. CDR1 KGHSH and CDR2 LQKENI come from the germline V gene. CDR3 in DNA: TGTGCCAGCTTACTTGGTAGCCCCATGAACACTGAAGCTTTCTTT. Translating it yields CASLLGSPMNTEAFF.

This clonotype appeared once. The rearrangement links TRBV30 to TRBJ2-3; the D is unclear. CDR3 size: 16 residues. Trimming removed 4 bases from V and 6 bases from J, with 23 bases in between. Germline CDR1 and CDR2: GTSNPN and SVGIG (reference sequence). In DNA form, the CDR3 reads TGTGCCTGGACCGAGACACGAATGAACCCTCATGATACGCAGTATTTT. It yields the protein CAWTETRMNPHDTQYF.

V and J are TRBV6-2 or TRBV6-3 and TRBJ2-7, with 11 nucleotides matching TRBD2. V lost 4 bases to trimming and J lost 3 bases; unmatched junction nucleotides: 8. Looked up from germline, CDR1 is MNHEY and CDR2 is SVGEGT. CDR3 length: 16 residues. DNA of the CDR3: TGTGCCAGCAGTTGGGCGACTAGCGGGACTAACTACGAGCAGTACTTC. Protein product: CASSWATSGTNYEQYF.

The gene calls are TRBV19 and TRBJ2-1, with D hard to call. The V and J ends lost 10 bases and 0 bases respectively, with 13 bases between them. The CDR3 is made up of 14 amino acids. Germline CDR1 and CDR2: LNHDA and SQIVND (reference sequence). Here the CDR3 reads CATIPASSYNEQFF. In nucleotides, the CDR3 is TGTGCCACCATTCCAGCATCCTCCTACAATGAGCAGTTCTTC. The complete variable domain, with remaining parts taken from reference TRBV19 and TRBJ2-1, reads DGGITQSPKYLFRKEGQNVTLSCEQNLNHDAMYWYRQDPGQGLRLIYYSQIVNDFQKGDIAEGYSVSREKKESFPLTVTSAQKNPTAFYLCATIPASSYNEQFFGPGTRLTVL.

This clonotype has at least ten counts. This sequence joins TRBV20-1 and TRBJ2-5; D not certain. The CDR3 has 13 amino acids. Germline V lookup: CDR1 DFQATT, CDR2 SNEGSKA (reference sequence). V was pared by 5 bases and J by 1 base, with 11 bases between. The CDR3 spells CSAPDWIQETQYF. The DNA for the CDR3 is TGCAGTGCTCCAGACTGGATCCAAGAGACCCAGTACTTC.

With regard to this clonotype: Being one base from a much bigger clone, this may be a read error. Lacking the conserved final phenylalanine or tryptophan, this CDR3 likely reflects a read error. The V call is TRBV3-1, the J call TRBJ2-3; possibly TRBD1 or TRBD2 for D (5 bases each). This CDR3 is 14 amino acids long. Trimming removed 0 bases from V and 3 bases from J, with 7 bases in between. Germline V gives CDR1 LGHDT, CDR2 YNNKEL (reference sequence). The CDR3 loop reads CASSQEWGTDTQYL. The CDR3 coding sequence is TGTGCCAGCAGCCAAGAATGGGGGACAGATACGCAGTATCTT.

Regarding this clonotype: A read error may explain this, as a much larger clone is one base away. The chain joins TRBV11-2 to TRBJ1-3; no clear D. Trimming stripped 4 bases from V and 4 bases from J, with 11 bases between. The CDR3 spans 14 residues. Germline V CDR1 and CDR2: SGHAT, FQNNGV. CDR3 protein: CASSSAGGGNTIYF. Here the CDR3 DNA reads TGTGCCAGCAGCTCAGCAGGAGGGGGAAACACCATATATTTT.

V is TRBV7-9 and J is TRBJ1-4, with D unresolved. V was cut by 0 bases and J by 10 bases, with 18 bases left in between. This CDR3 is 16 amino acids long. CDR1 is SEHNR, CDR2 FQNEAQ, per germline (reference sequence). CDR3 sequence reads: CASSLADRVRGGKLFF. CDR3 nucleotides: TGTGCCAGCAGCTTAGCCGACCGGGTCAGAGGTGGAAAACTGTTTTTT.

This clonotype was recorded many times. For the CDR3, the DNA is TGTGCCAGCAGTTGGACTAGCGGGACTGAGCAGTTCTTC. It translates to CASSWTSGTEQFF. V is TRBV6-1 and J is TRBJ2-1; TRBD2 matches at 12 bases. The germline CDR1 and CDR2 sequences are MNHNS and SASEGT. CDR3 size: 13 residues. The ends lost 5 bases at V and 9 bases at J; junction bases unmatched: 2.

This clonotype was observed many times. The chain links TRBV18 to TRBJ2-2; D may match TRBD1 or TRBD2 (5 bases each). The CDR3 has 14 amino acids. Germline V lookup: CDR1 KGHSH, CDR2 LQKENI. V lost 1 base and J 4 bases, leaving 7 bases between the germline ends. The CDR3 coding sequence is TGTGCCAGCTCACCACGGGACGGCACCGGGGAGCTGTTTTTT. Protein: CASSPRDGTGELFF.

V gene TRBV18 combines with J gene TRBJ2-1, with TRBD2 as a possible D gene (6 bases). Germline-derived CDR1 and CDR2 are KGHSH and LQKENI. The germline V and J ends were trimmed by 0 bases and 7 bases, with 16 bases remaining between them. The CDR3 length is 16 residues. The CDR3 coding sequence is TGTGCCAGCTCACCACCGTCCGGGAGAGTCCGGAATGAGCAGTTCTTC. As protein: CASSPPSGRVRNEQFF.

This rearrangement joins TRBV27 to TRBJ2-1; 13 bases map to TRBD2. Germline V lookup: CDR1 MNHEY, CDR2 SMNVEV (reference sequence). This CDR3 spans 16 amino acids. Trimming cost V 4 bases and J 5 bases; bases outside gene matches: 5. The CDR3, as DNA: TGTGCCAGCAGTTCCTGGACTAGCGGGAGTAACAATGAGCAGTTCTTC. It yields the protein CASSSWTSGSNNEQFF.

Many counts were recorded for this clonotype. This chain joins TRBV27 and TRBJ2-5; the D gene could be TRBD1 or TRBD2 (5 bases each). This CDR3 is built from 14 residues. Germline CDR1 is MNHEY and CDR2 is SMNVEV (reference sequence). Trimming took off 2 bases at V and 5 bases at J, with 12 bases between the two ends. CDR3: CASSLRGAVETQYF. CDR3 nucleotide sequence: TGTGCCAGCAGTTTACGAGGGGCGGTTGAGACCCAGTACTTC.

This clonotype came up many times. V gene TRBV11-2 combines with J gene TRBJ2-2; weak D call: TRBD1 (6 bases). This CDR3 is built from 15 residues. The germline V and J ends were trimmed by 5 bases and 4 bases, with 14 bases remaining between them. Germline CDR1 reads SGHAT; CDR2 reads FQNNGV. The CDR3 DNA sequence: TGTGCCAGCAGCCCGAAACAGGGACGCACCGGGGAGCTGTTTTTT. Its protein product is CASSPKQGRTGELFF.

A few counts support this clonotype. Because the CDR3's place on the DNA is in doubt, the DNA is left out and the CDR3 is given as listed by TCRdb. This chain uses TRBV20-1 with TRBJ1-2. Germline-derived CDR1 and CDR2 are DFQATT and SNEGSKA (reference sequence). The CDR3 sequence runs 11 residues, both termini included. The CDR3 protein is CSTSGGRGYTF.

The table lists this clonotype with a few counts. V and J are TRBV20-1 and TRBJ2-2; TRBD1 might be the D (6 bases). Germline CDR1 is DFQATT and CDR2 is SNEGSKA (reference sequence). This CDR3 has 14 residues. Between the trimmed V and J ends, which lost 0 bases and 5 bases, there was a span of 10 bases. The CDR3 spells CSARDHRETGELFF. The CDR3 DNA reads TGCAGTGCTAGAGATCACAGGGAGACCGGGGAGCTGTTTTTT.

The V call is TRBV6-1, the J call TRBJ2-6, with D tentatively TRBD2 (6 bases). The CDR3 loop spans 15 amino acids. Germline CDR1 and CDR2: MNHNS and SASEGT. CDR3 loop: CATRRESSGANVLTF. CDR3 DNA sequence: TGTGCTACCCGACGGGAGAGCTCTGGGGCCAACGTCCTGACTTTC.

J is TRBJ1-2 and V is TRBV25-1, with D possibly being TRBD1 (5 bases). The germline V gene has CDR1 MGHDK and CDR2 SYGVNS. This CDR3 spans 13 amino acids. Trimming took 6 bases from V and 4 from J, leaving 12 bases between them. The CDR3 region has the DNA TGTGCCAGCAGGATGGGGGAACCCTATGGCTACACCTTC. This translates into CASRMGEPYGYTF.

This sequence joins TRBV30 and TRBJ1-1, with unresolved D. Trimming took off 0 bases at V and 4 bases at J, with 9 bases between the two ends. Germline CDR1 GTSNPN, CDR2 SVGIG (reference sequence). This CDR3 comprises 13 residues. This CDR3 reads CAWSVGIGTEAFF. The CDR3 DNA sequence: TGTGCCTGGAGTGTCGGCATTGGCACTGAAGCTTTCTTT.

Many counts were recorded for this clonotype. CDR3 residues: CASSLVRETDTQYF. CDR3 in DNA: TGCGCCAGCAGCTTGGTTAGAGAGACAGATACGCAGTATTTT. The genes are TRBV5-1 and TRBJ2-3; D gene ambiguous. CDR3 length equals 14 residues. The germline CDR1 and CDR2 sequences are SGHRS and YFSETQ. Trimming cost V 0 bases and J 3 bases, with 8 bases left between them.

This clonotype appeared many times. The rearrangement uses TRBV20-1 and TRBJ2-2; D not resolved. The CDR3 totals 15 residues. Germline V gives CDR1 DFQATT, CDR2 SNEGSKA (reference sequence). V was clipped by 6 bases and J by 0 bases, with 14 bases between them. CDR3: CSAEFYGANTGELFF. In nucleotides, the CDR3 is TGCAGTGCAGAGTTCTATGGGGCGAACACCGGGGAGCTGTTTTTT.

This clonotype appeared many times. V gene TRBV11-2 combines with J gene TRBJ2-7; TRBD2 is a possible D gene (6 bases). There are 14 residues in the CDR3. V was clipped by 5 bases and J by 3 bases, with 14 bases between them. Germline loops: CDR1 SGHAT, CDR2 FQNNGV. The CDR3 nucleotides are TGTGCCAGCAGCCCCGTTCGGGGGAGCTACGAGCAGTACTTC. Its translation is CASSPVRGSYEQYF.

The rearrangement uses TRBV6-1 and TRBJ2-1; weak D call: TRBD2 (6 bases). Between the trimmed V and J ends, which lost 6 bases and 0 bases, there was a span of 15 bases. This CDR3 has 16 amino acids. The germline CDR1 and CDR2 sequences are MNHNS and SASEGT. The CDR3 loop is CASRILAGGSYNEQFF. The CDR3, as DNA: TGTGCCAGCAGGATACTAGCCGGGGGCTCCTACAATGAGCAGTTCTTC.

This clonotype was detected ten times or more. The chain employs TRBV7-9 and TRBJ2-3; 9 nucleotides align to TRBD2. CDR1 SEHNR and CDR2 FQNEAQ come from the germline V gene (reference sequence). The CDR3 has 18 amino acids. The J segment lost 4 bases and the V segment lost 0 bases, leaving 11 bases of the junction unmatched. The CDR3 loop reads CASSLAWVSGSISDTQYF. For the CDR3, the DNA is TGTGCCAGCAGCTTAGCGTGGGTTAGCGGGAGTATCTCAGATACGCAGTATTTT.

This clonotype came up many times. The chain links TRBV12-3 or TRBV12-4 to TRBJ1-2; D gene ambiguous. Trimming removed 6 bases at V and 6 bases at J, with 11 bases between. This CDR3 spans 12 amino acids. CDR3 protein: CASREGSHGYTF. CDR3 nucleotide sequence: TGTGCCAGCAGAGAGGGATCCCATGGCTACACCTTC.

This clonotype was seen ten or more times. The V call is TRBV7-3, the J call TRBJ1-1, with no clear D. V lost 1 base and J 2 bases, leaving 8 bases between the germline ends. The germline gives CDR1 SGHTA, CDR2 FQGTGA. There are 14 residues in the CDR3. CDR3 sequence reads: CASSLIADNTEAFF. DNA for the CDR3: TGTGCCAGCAGCTTAATCGCAGACAACACTGAAGCTTTCTTT.